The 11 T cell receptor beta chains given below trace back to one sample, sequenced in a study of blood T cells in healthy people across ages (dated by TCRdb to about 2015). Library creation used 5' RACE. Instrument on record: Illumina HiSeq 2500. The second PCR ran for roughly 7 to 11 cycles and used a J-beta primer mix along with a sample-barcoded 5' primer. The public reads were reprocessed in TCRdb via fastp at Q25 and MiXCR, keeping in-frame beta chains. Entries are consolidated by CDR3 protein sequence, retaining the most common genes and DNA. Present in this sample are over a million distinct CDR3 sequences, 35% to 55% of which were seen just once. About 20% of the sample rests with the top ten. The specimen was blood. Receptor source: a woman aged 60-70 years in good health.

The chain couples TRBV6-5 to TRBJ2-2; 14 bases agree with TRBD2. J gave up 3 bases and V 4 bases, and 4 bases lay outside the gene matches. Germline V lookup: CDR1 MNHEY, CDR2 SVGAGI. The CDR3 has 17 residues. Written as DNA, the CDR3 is TGTGCCAGCAGTTGGGCGGGACTAGCGGGAGACACCGGGGAGCTGTTTTTT. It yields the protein CASSWAGLAGDTGELFF.

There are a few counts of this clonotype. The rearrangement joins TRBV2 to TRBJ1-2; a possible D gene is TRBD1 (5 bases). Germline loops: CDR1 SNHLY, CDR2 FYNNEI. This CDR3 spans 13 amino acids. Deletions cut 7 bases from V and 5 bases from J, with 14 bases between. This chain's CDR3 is CASMGRVQYGYTF. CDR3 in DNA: TGTGCCAGCATGGGCAGGGTACAATATGGCTACACCTTC.

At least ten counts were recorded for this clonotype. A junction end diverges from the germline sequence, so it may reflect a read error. CDR3 sequence (DNA): TGTGCCAGCAGCTTAGGGGACAGCTCCTACGAGCAGTACTTC. This encodes CASSLGDSSYEQYF. The gene calls are TRBV12-3 or TRBV12-4 and TRBJ2-7; 7 positions agree with TRBD1. The CDR3 is 14 amino acids.

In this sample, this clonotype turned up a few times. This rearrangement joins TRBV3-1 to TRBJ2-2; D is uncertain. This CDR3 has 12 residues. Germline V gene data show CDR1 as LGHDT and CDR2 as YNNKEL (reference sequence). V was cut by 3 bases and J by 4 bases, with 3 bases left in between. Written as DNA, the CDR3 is TGTGCCAGCAGCCACCCCACCGGGGAGCTGTTTTTT. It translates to CASSHPTGELFF.

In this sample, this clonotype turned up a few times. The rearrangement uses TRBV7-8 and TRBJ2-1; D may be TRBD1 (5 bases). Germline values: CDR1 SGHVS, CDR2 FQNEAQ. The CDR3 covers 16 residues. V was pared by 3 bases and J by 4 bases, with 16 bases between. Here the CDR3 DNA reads TGTGCCAGCAGCTTTTCGCGACAGAAAATTTACAATGAGCAGTTCTTC. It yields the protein CASSFSRQKIYNEQFF.

The chain's CDR3 is CSARKAGRSYEQYF. CDR3 nucleotides: TGCAGTGCTAGAAAAGCCGGTCGTTCCTACGAGCAGTACTTC. The chain carries TRBV20-1 and TRBJ2-7; D is ambiguous. V was pared by 2 bases and J by 1 base, with 12 bases between. From germline, CDR1 is DFQATT and CDR2 SNEGSKA (reference sequence). The CDR3 consists of 14 residues.

The CDR3 sequence is CSASISGAYNEQFF. The CDR3 bases are TGCAGTGCTTCAATCAGCGGGGCCTACAATGAGCAGTTCTTC. The chain couples TRBV20-1 to TRBJ2-1, with 7 bases that match TRBD2. The CDR3 consists of 14 residues. CDR1 and CDR2 from the germline V gene are DFQATT and SNEGSKA (reference sequence). V shed 5 bases, J shed 2 bases, and the junction held 6 bases outside the gene matches.

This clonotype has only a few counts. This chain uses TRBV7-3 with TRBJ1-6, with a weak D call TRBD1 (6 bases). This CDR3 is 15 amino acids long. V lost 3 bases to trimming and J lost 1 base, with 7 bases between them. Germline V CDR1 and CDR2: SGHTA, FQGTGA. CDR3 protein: CASSLGASYNSPLHF. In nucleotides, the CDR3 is TGTGCCAGCAGCTTGGGGGCTTCCTATAATTCACCCCTCCACTTT.

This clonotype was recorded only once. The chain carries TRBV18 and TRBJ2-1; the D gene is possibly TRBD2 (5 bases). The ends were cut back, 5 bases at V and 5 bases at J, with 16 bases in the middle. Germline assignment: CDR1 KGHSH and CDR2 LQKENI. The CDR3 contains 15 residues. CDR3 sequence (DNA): TGTGCCAGCTCAGTTATACACGAGGGTAACAATGAGCAGTTCTTC. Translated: CASSVIHEGNNEQFF. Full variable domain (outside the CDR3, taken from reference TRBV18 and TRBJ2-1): NAGVMQNPRHLVRRRGQEARLRCSPMKGHSHVYWYRQLPEEGLKFMVYLQKENIIDESGMPKERFSAEFPKEGPSILRIQQVVRGDSAAYFCASSVIHEGNNEQFFGPGTRLTVL.

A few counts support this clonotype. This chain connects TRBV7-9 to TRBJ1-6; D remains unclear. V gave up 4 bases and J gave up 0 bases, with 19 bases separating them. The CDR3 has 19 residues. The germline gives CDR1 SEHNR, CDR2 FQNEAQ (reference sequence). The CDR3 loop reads CASSSWTSSRSSYNSPLHF. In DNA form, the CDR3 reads TGTGCCAGCAGCTCTTGGACGTCCAGTAGGAGCTCCTATAATTCACCCCTCCACTTT.

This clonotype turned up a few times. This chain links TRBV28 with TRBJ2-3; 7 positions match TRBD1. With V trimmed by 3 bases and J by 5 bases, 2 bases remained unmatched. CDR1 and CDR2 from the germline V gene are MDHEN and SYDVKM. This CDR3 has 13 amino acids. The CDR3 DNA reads TGTGCCAGCAGTTTTGACAGGGTAGATACGCAGTATTTT. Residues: CASSFDRVDTQYF.